This TCR beta chain emerged from a study of regulatory T cells in long-lasting Graves disease. Study-wide context: Less than 3 months of antithyroid drugs had been taken by newly diagnosed Graves' patients.

The CDR3 has 16 residues. Germline V gene sequence: CDR1 MDHEN, CDR2 SYDVKM. J lost 4 bases, V lost 1 base, and 7 bases had no gene match. Construction of TCR beta libraries relied on iRepertoire HTBI primers and on Arm-PCR targeting CDR3 regions. Each CDR3 protein is one row after TCRdb ran MiXCR on the multiplex PCR reads. The sample holds about 440,000 distinct CDR3 sequences, roughly 15% seen once. The time point here: newly diagnosed GD, antithyroid drugs for less than 3 months. After RNA was extracted from PBMCs, the TCR library was made from it. This clonotype was observed many times. This sample was also put to use in a study of T cells in Graves' hyperthyroidism and ophthalmopathy. From that study: It was uncontrolled infection, other autoimmune disease, pregnancy or lactation that excluded patients. A set of HTBI primers served as the primers for a first-round RT-PCR of the TCR CDR3. From stable hyperthyroidism, ophthalmopathy was set apart by a 13 V-J model.

This clonotype was obtained from a young woman with Graves disease. This specimen was peripheral blood mononuclear cells (PBMCs), taken at new diagnosis, from a patient treated with antithyroid drugs. The rearrangement links TRBV28 to TRBJ2-1, with 7 bases fitting TRBD1. CDR3 bases: TGTGCCAGCAGTTTATCCCTTGACAGGGATTACAATGAGCAGTTCTTC. It translates to CASSLSLDRDYNEQFF. The variable domain in full, with the rest retrieved from reference TRBV28 and TRBJ2-1, is DVKVTQSSRYLVKRTGEKVFLECVQDMDHENMFWYRQDPGLGLRLIYFSYDVKMKEKGDIPEGYSVSREKKERFSLILESASTNQTSMYLCASSLSLDRDYNEQFFGPGTRLTVL.